These T cell receptor beta chains were read from a single sample in a study of blood T cell repertoires in COVID-19. Using immunoSEQ multiplex PCR, the repertoire was profiled, and TCRdb retains in-frame clones only, with some absent. The data show about 60,000 clones, approximately 84% seen once. The sample taken for sequencing was peripheral blood. The receptors were gathered from a man aged 60 to 75 with acute or convalescent COVID-19. Each CDR3 is given with its conserved first and last residue. The order of the fields is clone size, V gene, J gene, D gene, CDR3 DNA, CDR3 protein. The D gene is left open where the match is weak. Size tells how often a clone was seen (once, few, many) or the class of an expanded clone, and some rows leave it out.

.	TRBV7-9	TRBJ2-1	.	TGTGCCAGCAGCTTAACCCCGGGAAATTGGTTCTTC	CASSLTPGNWFF
.	TRBV2	TRBJ2-5	TRBD1	TGTGCCAGCGCCGACAGGGGGAGGGAGACCCAGTACTTC	CASADRGRETQYF
.	TRBV18	TRBJ1-4	TRBD1	TGTGCCAGCTCACCGGGACAGGGGCCTCATGAAAAACTGTTTTTT	CASSPGQGPHEKLFF
.	TRBV7-2	TRBJ2-1	TRBD2	TGTGCCAGCAGCCCTCGGACTAGCGGGGCCCGGGAGCAGTTCTTC	CASSPRTSGAREQFF
.	TRBV5-5	TRBJ2-7	.	TGTGCCAGCAGCCCCGGTGGCTCCTACGAGCAGTACTTC	CASSPGGSYEQYF
.	TRBV2	TRBJ1-4	TRBD1	TGTGCCAGCAGACAGGGGGTGAATGAAAAACTGTTTTTT	CASRQGVNEKLFF
.	TRBV9	TRBJ2-5	TRBD2	TGTGCCAGCAGCGTCGCAATGGGACTAGCGGGGGGAGAGACCCAGTACTTC	CASSVAMGLAGGETQYF
.	TRBV24-1	TRBJ2-1	TRBD1	TGTGCCACCAGTAACCAAGGACAGGGGAATGAGCAGTTCTTC	CATSNQGQGNEQFF
.	TRBV9	TRBJ1-6	.	TGTTCCGTAGGGGCCGAACCGGAGAATTCACCCCTCCACTTT	CSVGAEPENSPLHF
.	TRBV6-6	TRBJ2-7	.	TGTGCCAGCAGTTCTCACAGAACAGCAACCTACGAGCAGTACTTC	CASSSHRTATYEQYF
.	TRBV24-1	TRBJ2-5	.	TGTGCCACCAGTGATAAAGGGACACTACGAGAGACCCAGTACTTC	CATSDKGTLRETQYF
.	TRBV30	TRBJ2-7	TRBD1	TGTGCCTGGGGCAAGGGACAGCTGATGTACTACGAGCAGTACTTC	CAWGKGQLMYYEQYF
.	TRBV5-1	TRBJ1-1	.	TGCGCCAGCAGCTTGCTACAGGGGAACACTGAAGCTTTCTTT	CASSLLQGNTEAFF
few	TRBV27	TRBJ1-2	TRBD1	TGTGCCAGCAGTTACTCAGGGGGCGAGGGCTACACCTTC	CASSYSGGEGYTF
.	TRBV27	TRBJ1-2	.	TGTGCCAGCAGTCCAACCCTACAGGAGAGGGGCTACACCTTC	CASSPTLQERGYTF
.	TRBV19	TRBJ1-2	.	TGTGCCAGTAGTATCGGTCGGGGGTACTATGGCTACACCTTC	CASSIGRGYYGYTF
.	TRBV27	TRBJ2-3	TRBD2	TGTGCCAGCAGTCTCAGGCGGGGGGGCACAGATACGCAGTATTTT	CASSLRRGGTDTQYF
.	TRBV5-4	TRBJ2-7	.	TGTGCCAGCAGCTTGGACAGGGCCGCCGAGCAGTACTTC	CASSLDRAAEQYF
.	TRBV6-5	TRBJ2-1	.	TGTGCCAGCAGTTACCGACCCAGGGACAATGAGCAGTTCTTC	CASSYRPRDNEQFF
.	TRBV19	TRBJ1-2	.	TGTGCCAGTACCCCTGTGAGTGGAAGGACTAGAGGCTACACCTTC	CASTPVSGRTRGYTF